This entry is about one T cell receptor (beta chain). The antigen remains undetermined. The data stem from a study of T cell responses to AZD1222 COVID-19 vaccine. Overall study findings and caveats: No day 14 peak samples; only post-peak repertoires were characterized.

Sequenced by immunoSEQ multiplex PCR; TCRdb stores in-frame clones only, minus some. This table has around 200,000 clones, around nine tenths appearing once. CDR3 length: 15 amino acids. From germline, CDR1 is LNHDA and CDR2 SQIVND (reference sequence). V trimming: 4 bases; J trimming: 4 bases; junction bases outside the gene matches: 3. The chain employs TRBV19 and TRBJ2-2; 10 positions match TRBD1. This material consisted of peripheral blood, taken on day 0 of AZD1222 vaccination. The clonotype was recovered from an adult in good health. The CDR3 protein is CASSRQGASTGELFF. In nucleotides, the CDR3 is TGTGCCAGTAGTAGACAGGGGGCCAGCACCGGGGAGCTGTTTTTT.